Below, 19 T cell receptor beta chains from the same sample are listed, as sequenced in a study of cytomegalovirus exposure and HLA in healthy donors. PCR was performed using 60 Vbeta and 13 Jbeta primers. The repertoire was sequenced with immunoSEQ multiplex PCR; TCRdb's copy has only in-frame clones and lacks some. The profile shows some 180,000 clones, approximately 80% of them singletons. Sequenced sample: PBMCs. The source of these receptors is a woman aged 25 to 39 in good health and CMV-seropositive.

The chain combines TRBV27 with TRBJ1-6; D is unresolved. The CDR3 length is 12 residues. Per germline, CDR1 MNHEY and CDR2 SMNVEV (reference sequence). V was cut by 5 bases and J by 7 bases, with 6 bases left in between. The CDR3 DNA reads TGTGCCAGCAGTCTCCTAAATTCACCCCTCCACTTT. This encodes CASSLLNSPLHF.

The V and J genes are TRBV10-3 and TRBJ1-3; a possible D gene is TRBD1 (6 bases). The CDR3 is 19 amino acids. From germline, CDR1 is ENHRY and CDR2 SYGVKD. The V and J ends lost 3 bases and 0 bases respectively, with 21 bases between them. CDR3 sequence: CAISDALGTKGSSGNTIYF. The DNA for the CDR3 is TGTGCCATCAGTGATGCGCTAGGGACAAAGGGAAGCTCTGGAAACACCATATATTTT.

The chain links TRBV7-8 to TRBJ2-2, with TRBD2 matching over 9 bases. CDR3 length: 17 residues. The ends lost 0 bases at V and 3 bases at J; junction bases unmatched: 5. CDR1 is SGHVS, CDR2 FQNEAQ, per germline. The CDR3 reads CASSLAVVAGDTGELFF. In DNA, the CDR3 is TGTGCCAGCAGCTTAGCGGTGGTAGCGGGGGACACCGGGGAGCTGTTTTTT. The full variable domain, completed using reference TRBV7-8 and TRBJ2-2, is GAGVSQSPRYKVAKRGQDVALRCDPISGHVSLFWYQQALGQGPEFLTYFQNEAQLDKSGLPSDRFFAERPEGSVSTLKIQRTQQEDSAVYLCASSLAVVAGDTGELFFGEGSRLTVL.

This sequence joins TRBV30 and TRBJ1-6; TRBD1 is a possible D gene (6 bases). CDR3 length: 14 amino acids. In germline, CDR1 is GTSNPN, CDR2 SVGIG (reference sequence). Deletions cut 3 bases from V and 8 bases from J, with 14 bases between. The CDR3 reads CAWSRGRGDSPLHF. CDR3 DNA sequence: TGTGCCTGGAGCCGGGGGAGGGGGGATTCACCCCTCCACTTT.

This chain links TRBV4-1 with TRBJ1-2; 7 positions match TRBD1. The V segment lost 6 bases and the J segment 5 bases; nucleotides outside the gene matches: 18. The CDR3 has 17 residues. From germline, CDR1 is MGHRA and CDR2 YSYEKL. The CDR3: CASSPTPPTGKEYGYTF. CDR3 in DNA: TGCGCCAGCAGTCCTACACCTCCGACAGGGAAGGAGTATGGCTACACCTTC.

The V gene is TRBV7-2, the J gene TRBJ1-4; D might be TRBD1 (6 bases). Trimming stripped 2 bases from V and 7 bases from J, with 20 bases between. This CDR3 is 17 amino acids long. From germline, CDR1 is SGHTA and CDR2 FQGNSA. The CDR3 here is CASSLRGRGARSEKLFF. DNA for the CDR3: TGTGCCAGCAGCTTAAGAGGTCGGGGGGCGCGCAGTGAAAAACTGTTTTTT.

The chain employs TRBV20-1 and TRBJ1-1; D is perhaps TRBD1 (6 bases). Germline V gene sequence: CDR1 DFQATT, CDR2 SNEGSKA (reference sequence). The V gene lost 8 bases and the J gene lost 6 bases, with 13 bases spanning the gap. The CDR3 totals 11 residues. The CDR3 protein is CSTTGMAEAFF. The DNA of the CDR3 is TGCAGTACTACAGGGATGGCTGAAGCTTTCTTT.

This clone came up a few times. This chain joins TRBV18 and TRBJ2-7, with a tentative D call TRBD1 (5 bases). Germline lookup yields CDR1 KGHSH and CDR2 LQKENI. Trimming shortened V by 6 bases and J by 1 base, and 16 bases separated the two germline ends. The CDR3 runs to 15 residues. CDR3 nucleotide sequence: TGTGCCAGCTCGCCTAAGGGTACAGGATCCTACGAGCAGTACTTC. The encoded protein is CASSPKGTGSYEQYF.

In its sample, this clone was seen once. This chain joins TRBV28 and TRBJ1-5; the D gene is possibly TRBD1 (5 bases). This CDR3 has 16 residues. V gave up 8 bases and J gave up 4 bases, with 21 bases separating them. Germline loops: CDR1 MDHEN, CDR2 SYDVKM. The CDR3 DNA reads TGTGCCAGCTCCTTGTGGGCGGGACGGGGTAATCAGCCCCAGCATTTT. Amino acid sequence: CASSLWAGRGNQPQHF. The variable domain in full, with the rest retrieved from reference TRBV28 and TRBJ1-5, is DVKVTQSSRYLVKRTGEKVFLECVQDMDHENMFWYRQDPGLGLRLIYFSYDVKMKEKGDIPEGYSVSREKKERFSLILESASTNQTSMYLCASSLWAGRGNQPQHFGDGTRLSIL.

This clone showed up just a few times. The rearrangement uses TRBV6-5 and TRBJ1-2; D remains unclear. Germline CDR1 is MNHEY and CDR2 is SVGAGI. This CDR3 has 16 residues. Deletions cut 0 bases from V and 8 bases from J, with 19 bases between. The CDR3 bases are TGTGCCAGCAGTTACTCGAAGAAGGCGAGCGTCGCGGGCTACACCTTC. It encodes CASSYSKKASVAGYTF.

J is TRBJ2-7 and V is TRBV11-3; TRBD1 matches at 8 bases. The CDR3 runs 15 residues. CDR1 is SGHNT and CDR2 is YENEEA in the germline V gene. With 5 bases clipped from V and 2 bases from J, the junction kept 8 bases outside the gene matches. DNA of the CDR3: TGTGCCAGCAGCCTCCGGACAGGGCTGGCCTACGAGCAGTACTTC. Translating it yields CASSLRTGLAYEQYF.

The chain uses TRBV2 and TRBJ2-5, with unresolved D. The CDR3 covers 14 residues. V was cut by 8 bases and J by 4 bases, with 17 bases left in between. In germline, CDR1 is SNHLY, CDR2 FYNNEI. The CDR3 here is CASVYYAARETQYF. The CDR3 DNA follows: TGTGCCAGCGTTTATTACGCGGCCCGAGAGACCCAGTACTTC.

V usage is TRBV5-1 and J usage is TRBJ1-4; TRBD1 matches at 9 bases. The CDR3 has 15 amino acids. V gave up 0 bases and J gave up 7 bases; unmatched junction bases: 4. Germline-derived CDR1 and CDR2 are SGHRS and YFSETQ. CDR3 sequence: CASSLGGQGIEKLFF. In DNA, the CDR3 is TGCGCCAGCAGCTTGGGCGGACAGGGGATTGAAAAACTGTTTTTT.

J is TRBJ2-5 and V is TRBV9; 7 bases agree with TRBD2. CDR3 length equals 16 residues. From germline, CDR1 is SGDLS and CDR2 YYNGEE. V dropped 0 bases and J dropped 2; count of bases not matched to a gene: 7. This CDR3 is CASSVASGRLQETQYF. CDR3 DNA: TGTGCCAGCAGCGTAGCTAGCGGCCGTCTACAAGAGACCCAGTACTTC.

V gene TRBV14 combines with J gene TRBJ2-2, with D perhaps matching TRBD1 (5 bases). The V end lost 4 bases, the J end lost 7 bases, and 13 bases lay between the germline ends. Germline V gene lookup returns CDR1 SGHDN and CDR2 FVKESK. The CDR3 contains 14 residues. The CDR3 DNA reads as TGTGCCAGCAGCCCCTTCATTACAGGCGGGGAGCTGTTTTTT. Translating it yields CASSPFITGGELFF. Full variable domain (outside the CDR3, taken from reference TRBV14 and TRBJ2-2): EAGVTQFPSHSVIEKGQTVTLRCDPISGHDNLYWYRRVMGKEIKFLLHFVKESKQDESGMPNNRFLAERTGGTYSTLKVQPAELEDSGVYFCASSPFITGGELFFGEGSRLTVL.

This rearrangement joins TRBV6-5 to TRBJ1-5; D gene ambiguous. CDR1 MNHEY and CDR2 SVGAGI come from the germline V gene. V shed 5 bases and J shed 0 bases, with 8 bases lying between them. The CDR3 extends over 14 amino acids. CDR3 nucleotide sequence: TGTGCCAGCAGTACACGGGGTAGCAATCAGCCCCAGCATTTT. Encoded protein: CASSTRGSNQPQHF.

The CDR3 spells CASSDLAETTDTQYF. The CDR3 DNA sequence: TGTGCCAGCAGCGATCTCGCAGAAACCACAGATACGCAGTATTTT. This rearrangement joins TRBV5-4 to TRBJ2-3; D is unclear. Germline-derived CDR1 and CDR2 are SGHNT and YYREEE (reference sequence). This CDR3 has 15 amino acids. V was clipped by 4 bases and J by 2 bases, with 14 bases between them.

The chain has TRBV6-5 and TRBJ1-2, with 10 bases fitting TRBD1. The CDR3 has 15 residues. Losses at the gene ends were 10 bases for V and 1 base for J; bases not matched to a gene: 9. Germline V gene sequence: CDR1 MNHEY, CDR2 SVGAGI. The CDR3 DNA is TGTGCCAACAGCAACCGGGACAGGGGTAACTATGGCTACACCTTC. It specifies CANSNRDRGNYGYTF.

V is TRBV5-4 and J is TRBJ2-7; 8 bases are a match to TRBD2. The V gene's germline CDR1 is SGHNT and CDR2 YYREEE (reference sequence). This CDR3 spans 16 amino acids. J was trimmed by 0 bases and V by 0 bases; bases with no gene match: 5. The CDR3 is CASSLVASGPSYEQYF. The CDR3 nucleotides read TGTGCCAGCAGCTTGGTAGCTAGCGGGCCCTCCTACGAGCAGTACTTC.